Presented here are 18 T cell receptor beta chains from one specimen sequenced in a study of identical twins. From the 5' RACE reads, TCRdb called clonotypes with MiXCR, one entry per CDR3 protein. The data hold 700,000 to 950,000 distinct CDR3 sequences, with around an eighth observed a single time. These data were likewise used in another study, on yellow fever vaccine responses in identical twins.

The sample comprised PBMCs. Source of these receptors: a woman younger than 35 in good health.

This clonotype was seen more than once but under ten times. The rearrangement joins TRBV12-3 or TRBV12-4 to TRBJ1-2, with 8 bases aligning to TRBD1. The CDR3 spans 18 residues. Trimming at V came to 4 bases and at J to 1 base, leaving 14 bases not matched to a gene. The CDR3 nucleotides are TGTGCCAGCAGTTCCCTCAGGGGGCTGAAGGCGAGTAACTATGGCTACACCTTC. It encodes CASSSLRGLKASNYGYTF.

This clonotype showed up just a few times. This chain uses TRBV12-3 or TRBV12-4 with TRBJ2-3; 8 nucleotides line up with TRBD2. J was trimmed by 5 bases and V by 6 bases; bases with no gene match: 22. The CDR3 loop spans 19 amino acids. Written as DNA, the CDR3 is TGTGCCAGCAGCCTTAGAGGGGGGTTACTAGCGGCCCATAGAGATACGCAGTATTTT. Amino acid sequence: CASSLRGGLLAAHRDTQYF.

This clonotype was counted between two and nine times. V is TRBV2 and J is TRBJ2-5, with D possibly TRBD1 on 6 matching bases. Germline V gene sequence: CDR1 SNHLY, CDR2 FYNNEI. V was pared by 8 bases and J by 5 bases, with 12 bases between. CDR3 length: 12 amino acids. CDR3 coding DNA: TGTGCCAGCGTCAGGGGAAGGGAGACCCAGTACTTC. It is translated as CASVRGRETQYF. The full variable domain, its missing parts supplied by reference TRBV2 and TRBJ2-5, is EPEVTQTPSHQVTQMGQEVILRCVPISNHLYFYWYRQILGQKVEFLVSFYNNEISEKSEIFDDQFSVERPDGSNFTLKIRSTKLEDSAMYFCASVRGRETQYFGPGTRLLVL.

V and J are TRBV18 and TRBJ2-7; D possibly corresponds to TRBD1 (6 bases). This CDR3 region has 15 residues. CDR1 is KGHSH, CDR2 LQKENI, per germline. V shed 2 bases and J shed 3 bases, with 14 bases lying between them. The CDR3: CASSPGTMGYYEQYV. The CDR3 DNA follows: TGTGCCAGCTCACCAGGGACAATGGGGTACTACGAGCAGTACGTC.

This clonotype has just a few counts. The rearrangement uses TRBV27 and TRBJ2-1; maybe TRBD1 (6 bases). Germline V gene lookup returns CDR1 MNHEY and CDR2 SMNVEV (reference sequence). The CDR3 loop spans 15 amino acids. Trimming stripped 3 bases from V and 2 bases from J, with 11 bases between. Written as DNA, the CDR3 is TGTGCCAGCAGTTTCAGGGGAGAAACCTACAATGAGCAGTTCTTC. It codes for CASSFRGETYNEQFF.

J is TRBJ2-1 and V is TRBV3-1; 12 bases agree with TRBD2. V gave up 11 bases and J gave up 0 bases; unmatched junction bases: 14. The CDR3 length is 18 residues. Germline CDR1 and CDR2: LGHDT and YNNKEL (reference sequence). The CDR3: CAFWGLAGGRSSYNEQFF. CDR3 DNA: TGTGCCTTCTGGGGGCTAGCGGGAGGGCGGAGCTCCTACAATGAGCAGTTCTTC.

The rearrangement uses TRBV2 and TRBJ2-5; no definite D call. The CDR3 extends over 13 amino acids. Germline CDR1 is SNHLY and CDR2 is FYNNEI. Deletions cut 5 bases from V and 4 bases from J, with 11 bases between. CDR3 DNA sequence: TGTGCCAGCAGTTTTTTCGGCCCAGAGACCCAGTACTTC. This translates into CASSFFGPETQYF.

This clonotype was counted a few times. V is TRBV20-1 and J is TRBJ2-1; tentative D call: TRBD1 (6 bases). Germline V gives CDR1 DFQATT, CDR2 SNEGSKA (reference sequence). CDR3 size: 14 residues. The V gene lost 5 bases and the J gene lost 0 bases, with 11 bases spanning the gap. CDR3 in DNA: TGCAGTGCTTGTACAGGGAGCTCCTACAATGAGCAGTTCTTC. It yields the protein CSACTGSSYNEQFF.

In this sample, this clonotype turned up many times. V is TRBV20-1 and J is TRBJ2-1; D may be TRBD2 (5 bases). Germline CDR1 is DFQATT and CDR2 is SNEGSKA (reference sequence). Trimming took 0 bases from V and 8 from J, leaving 14 bases between them. The CDR3 extends over 14 amino acids. CDR3 loop: CSARDVALRDEQFF. The CDR3 DNA reads as TGCAGTGCTAGAGATGTTGCCCTGCGGGATGAGCAGTTCTTC.

At least ten counts were recorded for this clonotype. This chain uses TRBV12-3 or TRBV12-4 with TRBJ2-1; D unresolved. V gave up 6 bases and J gave up 5 bases, with 20 bases separating them. The CDR3 totals 16 residues. As DNA, the CDR3 is TGTGCCAGCAGCCTAAATCGACGTGGGATTAACAATGAGCAGTTCTTC. This encodes CASSLNRRGINNEQFF.

This chain joins TRBV29-1 and TRBJ2-5, with 10 bases fitting TRBD2. Germline lookup yields CDR1 SQVTM and CDR2 ANQGSEA. Trimming cost V 4 bases and J 2 bases; bases outside gene matches: 4. This CDR3 has 14 residues. The DNA of the CDR3 is TGCAGCGTTGCGAGCGGGGGGGCTCAAGAGACCCAGTACTTC. Its translation: CSVASGGAQETQYF.

The chain joins TRBV5-1 to TRBJ2-7; the match to TRBD1 covers 9 bases. CDR1 is SGHRS, CDR2 YFSETQ, per germline. Losses at the gene ends were 6 bases for V and 4 bases for J; bases not matched to a gene: 8. The CDR3 covers 14 residues. CDR3 DNA sequence: TGCGCCAGCAACCCCCCGGGACAGGGTTACGAGCAGTACTTC. It translates to CASNPPGQGYEQYF.

The V gene is TRBV29-1, the J gene TRBJ2-5, with D possibly being TRBD1 (5 bases). V lost 1 base and J lost 5, with 14 bases in between. Germline lookup yields CDR1 SQVTM and CDR2 ANQGSEA. The CDR3 consists of 14 residues. The DNA of the CDR3 is TGCAGCGTTGAAGGGTTGGGGCTTCGGGAGACCCAGTACTTC. It is translated as CSVEGLGLRETQYF.

The gene calls are TRBV12-3 or TRBV12-4 and TRBJ2-5; 14 nucleotides line up with TRBD2. V was clipped by 6 bases and J by 4 bases; unmatched bases: 1. The CDR3 runs to 14 residues. The CDR3 sequence: CASRGTSGGETQYF. CDR3 in DNA: TGTGCCAGCAGGGGGACTAGCGGGGGAGAGACCCAGTACTTC.

This clonotype has only a few counts. V usage is TRBV15 and J usage is TRBJ2-1, with 11 bases identical to TRBD2. This CDR3 comprises 15 residues. From germline, CDR1 is LNHNV and CDR2 YYDKDF (reference sequence). The trim removed 3 bases at V and 9 bases at J, leaving 7 bases unmatched. Written as DNA, the CDR3 is TGTGCCACCAGCAGCCCCGGGACTAGCGGAGGTGAGCAGTTCTTC. It specifies CATSSPGTSGGEQFF.

This chain links TRBV18 with TRBJ1-2; the D is unclear. The germline V gene encodes CDR1 KGHSH and CDR2 LQKENI. V lost 3 bases, J lost 7 bases, and 12 bases lay in between. This CDR3 has 13 residues. Written as DNA, the CDR3 is TGTGCCAGCTCACCCGACCAGGTGGCTGGCTACACCTTC. This gives the protein CASSPDQVAGYTF.

This chain uses TRBV5-1 with TRBJ2-1; a possible D gene is TRBD1 (6 bases). The CDR3 is 15 residues long. Trimming stripped 0 bases from V and 4 bases from J, with 11 bases between. The germline gives CDR1 SGHRS, CDR2 YFSETQ. The CDR3: CASSLEGGWYNEQFF. For the CDR3, the DNA is TGCGCCAGCAGCTTGGAAGGGGGATGGTACAATGAGCAGTTCTTC.

This CDR3 reads CASSPRTSGRRYNEQFF. As DNA, the CDR3 is TGTGCCAGCAGCCCCAGGACTAGCGGGAGACGCTACAATGAGCAGTTCTTC. The chain carries TRBV7-9 and TRBJ2-1, with 13 bases that match TRBD2. Germline V gene sequence: CDR1 SEHNR, CDR2 FQNEAQ (reference sequence). The junction had 7 bases not matched to a gene; V was cut back by 5 bases and J by 3 bases. The length of the CDR3 is 17 residues.